A selection of T cell receptor beta chains follows, all from one sample in a study of beta chain features in type 1 diabetes. Method: immunoSEQ multiplex PCR; TCRdb's copy keeps in-frame clones and lacks some. The sample has around 340,000 clones, about a tenth seen once. The sequenced sample was central memory CD4+ T cells from blood. These receptors were taken from a man under 40 with type 1 diabetes. CDR3s include the opening cysteine and the closing phenylalanine or tryptophan. Fields, in order: clone size, J gene, V gene, D gene, CDR3 protein, CDR3 DNA. A D gene is named only where the DNA matches it firmly. Expanded clones get a size class; other rows say once, few or many, or leave the size out.

>.|TRBJ1-2|TRBV30|.
CAWSVHSGAEGGYTF
TGTGCCTGGAGTGTACATTCAGGGGCTGAGGGAGGCTACACCTTC
>.|TRBJ1-4|TRBV7-9|TRBD1
CASSRNPGQGREKLFF
TGTGCCAGCAGCCGCAATCCGGGACAGGGAAGAGAAAAACTGTTTTTT
>.|TRBJ2-1|TRBV6-6|TRBD1
CASSPPGGLDNEQFF
TGTGCCAGCAGTCCACCAGGGGGCCTGGACAATGAGCAGTTCTTC
>few|TRBJ1-6|TRBV18|.
CASSPQGTDSPLHF
TGTGCCAGCTCACCACAGGGAACGGATTCACCCCTCCACTTT
>few|TRBJ2-5|TRBV5-1|TRBD2
CASSLAAGGRETQYF
TGCGCCAGCAGCTTGGCTGCGGGGGGGCGAGAGACCCAGTACTTC
>.|TRBJ2-1|TRBV5-1|TRBD2
CASNHQASGGTNEQFF
TGCGCCAGCAACCATCAGGCTAGCGGGGGGACGAATGAGCAGTTCTTC
>.|TRBJ2-1|TRBV7-2|.
CASRRTYNEQFF
TGTGCCAGCAGACGGACCTACAATGAGCAGTTCTTC
>.|TRBJ2-4|TRBV11-2|.
CASSSSAAGPGNIQYF
TGTGCCAGCAGCTCCAGCGCGGCGGGGCCGGGAAACATTCAGTACTTC
>.|TRBJ1-1|TRBV5-1|.
CASSLDRSGLIGGAFF
TGCGCCAGCAGCCTTGATCGTTCAGGGTTGATTGGTGGAGCTTTCTTT
>.|TRBJ2-3|TRBV5-8|TRBD1
CASSSGQGGTGDTQYF
TGTGCCAGCAGCTCCGGACAGGGGGGAACTGGGGATACGCAGTATTTT
>.|TRBJ2-3|TRBV5-8|TRBD1
CASSSRTGQDTQYF
TGTGCCAGCAGCTCACGGACAGGACAAGATACGCAGTATTTT
>.|TRBJ2-1|TRBV10-3|.
CAISGVDEQFF
TGTGCCATCAGTGGAGTGGATGAGCAGTTCTTC
>few|TRBJ2-2|TRBV9|.
CASSPLGGGTGELFF
TGTGCCAGCAGCCCCTTAGGGGGGGGCACCGGGGAGCTGTTTTTT
>.|TRBJ1-5|TRBV2|TRBD1
CASKGQGNQPQHF
TGTGCCAGCAAGGGACAGGGGAATCAGCCCCAGCATTTT
>few|TRBJ2-6|TRBV30|.
CAWSVGDSIGNVLTF
TGTGCCTGGAGTGTTGGAGACTCTATTGGCAACGTCCTGACTTTC
>few|TRBJ1-2|TRBV28|.
CASSLSSSRYTF
TGTGCCAGCAGTTTATCATCTAGTCGCTACACCTTC
>.|TRBJ1-2|TRBV4-1|.
CASSQETNGYTF
TGCGCCAGCAGCCAAGAAACGAATGGCTACACCTTC
>.|TRBJ1-1|TRBV5-6|.
CASSLARMNTEAFF
TGTGCCAGCAGCTTGGCCAGGATGAACACTGAAGCTTTCTTT
>few|TRBJ2-7|TRBV27|TRBD2
CASASLTSGGFEQYF
TGTGCCAGCGCCTCACTTACTAGCGGGGGGTTTGAGCAGTACTTC
>few|TRBJ1-3|TRBV30|.
CAWTRGPGNTIYF
TGTGCCTGGACTCGGGGACCAGGAAACACCATATATTTT
>many|TRBJ2-3|TRBV7-2|.
CASNRARGKDTQYF
TGTGCCAGCAACCGGGCCCGGGGGAAAGATACGCAGTATTTT
>few|TRBJ2-6|TRBV18|.
CASSSRDSGANVLTF
TGTGCCAGCTCATCCCGGGACTCTGGGGCCAACGTCCTGACTTTC
>many|TRBJ1-6|TRBV28|.
CASRGSYSPLHF
TGTGCCAGCAGGGGCTCGTATTCACCCCTCCACTTT
>few|TRBJ1-6|TRBV5-1|.
CASSGSGTANSPLHF
TGCGCCAGCAGCGGATCCGGAACCGCGAACTCACCCCTCCACTTT
>.|TRBJ1-6|TRBV7-2|.
CASSLAGGGSPLHF
TGTGCCAGCAGCTTGGCGGGGGGCGGTTCACCCCTCCACTTT
>few|TRBJ1-4|TRBV4-3|.
CASSQGQAEKLFF
TGCGCCAGCAGCCAAGGACAGGCGGAAAAACTGTTTTTT
>few|TRBJ1-4|TRBV21-1|.
CASSYPGRGNEKLFF
TGTGCCAGCAGCTACCCGGGACGGGGAAATGAAAAACTGTTTTTT
>.|TRBJ2-5|TRBV5-1|.
CASSLGDRSQETQYF
TGCGCCAGCAGCTTGGGCGACAGGTCCCAAGAGACCCAGTACTTC
>few|TRBJ1-2|TRBV5-6|.
CASSLGMGGPNYGYTF
TGTGCCAGCAGCTTGGGGATGGGGGGCCCGAACTATGGCTACACCTTC
>few|TRBJ2-5|TRBV6-6|.
CASSYGSGQETQYF
TGTGCCAGCAGTTACGGGTCGGGGCAAGAGACCCAGTACTTC
>many|TRBJ2-2|TRBV14|.
CASSQARGGGTGELFF
TGTGCCAGCAGCCAAGCCAGGGGAGGAGGAACCGGGGAGCTGTTTTTT